This is a list of T cell receptor beta chains from one sample in a study of blood T cell repertoires in COVID-19. Libraries were prepared by immunoSEQ multiplex PCR; TCRdb keeps only in-frame clonotypes and omits some of them. Counted here are roughly 60,000 clones, around 90% occurring once; the ten biggest clones make up more than 0.8%. What was sequenced was peripheral blood. These receptors originate from a man between 65 and 85 years old with acute or convalescent COVID-19. Each CDR3 is given with its conserved first and last residue.

V gene	J gene	CDR3 protein
TRBV10-1	TRBJ1-1	CASSESTGNTEAFF
TRBV27	TRBJ2-3	CASSLNRAPDTQYF
TRBV5-1	TRBJ2-3	CASSSLGLAGGPRGNTQYF
TRBV19	TRBJ2-4	CASSGGKNIQYF
TRBV6-5	TRBJ1-1	CASALRQMNTEAFF
TRBV2	TRBJ2-7	CASSEGGGEQYF
TRBV6-5	TRBJ1-6	CASSTSDRGVTLHF
TRBV11-3	TRBJ2-3	CASSIAGGDTQYF
TRBV6-5	TRBJ1-1	CASSSQGVQGTEAFF
TRBV11-2	TRBJ1-2	CASSILGRSYYGYTF
TRBV19	TRBJ2-1	CASSIFGAGLSSSYNEQFF
TRBV3-1/TRBV3-2	TRBJ2-7	CASSQLRDFSYEQYF
TRBV11-3	TRBJ2-7	CASSLSAGGPQEQYF
TRBV6-1	TRBJ1-3	CASSDRGGNTIYF
TRBV5-1	TRBJ2-1	CASSVRAEYNEQFF
TRBV6-5	TRBJ2-3	CASRTTLQPTDTQYF